This TCR beta chain was obtained from a study of cytomegalovirus exposure and HLA in healthy donors (dated by TCRdb to 2015 to 2018). At the level of the whole study: In an earlier analysis of about 560 of the donors, around 300 Gb of sequence data and 100 million or so unique TCR beta sequences from about 179 million T cells were reported. About 300 gigabases of sequencing data and 70 million to 85 million unique TCR sequences were included in an early release covering about 600 HLA-typed donors. Of the 350 to 450 genotyped donors, 65% to 90% were placed in the genetic ancestry cluster associated with self-reported Caucasian donors. The study aimed to test whether signatures of past pathogen exposure could be identified by cataloging public T cell receptors. Using immunosequencing, the study profiled T cell repertoires from around 670 subjects and related those repertoires to cytomegalovirus serostatus. Along with the approximately 700-subject first cohort, a separate validation cohort of roughly 110 different subjects was used. To predict cytomegalovirus infection status, the study brought together high-throughput TCR immunosequencing, statistical association of individual TCRs with disease status, and machine learning. In a later analysis, previously published TCR beta repertoires from about 640 donors were re-analyzed and high-resolution HLA genotyping was added so that TCR occurrence patterns could be studied. Rather than drawing on any new phenotypic data, the later analysis identified candidate immune exposures from TCR beta sequences and the way those sequences occurred across donors. An earlier analysis of around 540 of the donors applied high-throughput TCR beta sequencing to assess whether each TCR beta V gene segment acted as functional or pseudogenic. Donor age, sex, ethnicity and CMV serostatus were collected together with the repertoire data. A later genetic analysis took genome-wide SNP genotypes for about three fifths of the roughly 670 donors and used that subset as a discovery cohort. All discovery cohort repertoires had been generated using a single sequencing platform. Both class I and class II loci were covered by HLA typing, at four-digit resolution. The number of donors typed differed by locus, with 629-630 for A, B, C, DRB1 and DQB1, approximately 500 for DQA1, 600 to 610 for DPA1, and over 400 for DPB1. Five DR-DQ haplotypes were treated as single units for association and clustering because of strong linkage in the cohort. Across some 400 genotyped donors of the cohort, an average of about 220,000 unique TCR beta nucleotide sequences per donor were sequenced, and 15% to 20% of those sequences were non-productive. Paper-wide results and their limitations: A later analysis found that HLA-associated TCR beta chains were more clonally expanded and had lower generation probabilities than equally common non-associated chains. Most CMV-associated TCR beta chains appeared to be HLA-restricted in a later analysis, and the HLA associations seemed to be driven largely by CMV exposure. Some 15 rarely observed V segments, including chromosome 9 orphons, were excluded from the earlier analysis of a few hundred of the donors because counts were too low. According to a later analysis, TCR association rates differed among HLA loci, with DRB1 alleles showing the most associated TCRs and HLA-C alleles showing the fewest. Some IMGT-functional V segments, including TRBV6-2 and TRBV6-3, could not be told apart with the 87-base-pair reads, so those segments were excluded. A further reported finding was that TCR beta sequences accurately predicted the HLA-A and HLA-B alleles for most subjects in the first cohort. The only immune exposure information available for the cohort was CMV serostatus. The authors suggested that the approach could potentially be generalized to other disease states and immunological phenotypes. Compared with the roughly 600-donor mean, donors in an Asian-associated ancestry cluster had fewer N-insertions in productive TCRs, according to a later genetic analysis. Only TCR beta chains were sequenced in this cohort, and the absence of alpha or paired-chain data limited detectable features. An earlier analysis of some 590 of the donors showed that most TCR beta V segments appeared in productive rearrangements either about 87% or about 30% of the time, which broadly matched IMGT annotations. Most TCR sequences were observed very rarely across donors, whereas some public TCRs were present in many individuals. A few of the identified cytomegalovirus-associated TCR beta chains were confirmed in vitro to be specific for cytomegalovirus antigens. A cluster of highly shared sequence variants was judged likely to represent a technical artifact of the sequencing pipeline. In the study, around 150 TCR beta chains were listed as associated with cytomegalovirus. V-gene and J-gene trimming of TCR beta chains was associated with a missense DCLRE1C variant in a later genetic analysis, and the association was replicated in an independent cohort. When HLA alleles, especially DR and DQ, strongly co-occurred, TCR associations were difficult to assign to individual alleles. Because HLA typing was missing for some donors at each locus, association tests included only the typed subset. The classifier was reported to diagnose cytomegalovirus status with high specificity and sensitivity in both the original and validation cohorts. The presence/absence analyses assumed that sequencing depth was roughly uniform across donors, and that assumption may not be true. In a later analysis, several top co-occurrence clusters were reported to appear linked to parvovirus B19, influenza, CMV and Epstein-Barr virus. Correlated functional status among segregating V segments might be attributable to linkage disequilibrium, but an unknown experimental factor could not be ruled out. In a later analysis, some 17,000 TCR beta sequences were associated with specific HLA alleles at a false discovery rate of 0.05.

For this clone: The clone's antigen remains unknown. The input lacks base qualities; no much larger clone sits a single base away.

V is pruned by 0 bases and J by 2 bases, leaving 2 bases of the junction without a gene match. CDR1 SGHTA and CDR2 FQGNSA were looked up in the germline V gene. Reading from cysteine to phenylalanine, the CDR3 counts 17 amino acids. Only the CDR3 portion is preserved as DNA: 51 bases, with reading frame beginning at the first base. The method behind the library was the immunoSEQ multiplex PCR assay. For the multiplex PCR, a mixture combining 60 forward primers for TCR Vbeta segments and 13 reverse primers for TCR Jbeta segments was used. A multiplex PCR assay on genomic DNA amplified the CDR3 region of rearranged TCR beta genes. On the Illumina HiSeq System, the amplified TCR beta libraries were sequenced as 87-base-pair reads. The paper's processing steps were these. In a later analysis, about 80 million unique TCR beta chains were counted across the roughly 670 repertoires, and approximately 9.9 million of these chains were shared by at least two donors. A nearest-neighbor algorithm error-corrected the raw reads and collapsed the reads into unique sequences, merging closely related sequences to remove PCR and sequencing errors. V, D and J gene segments were assigned by aligning CDR3 sequences to IMGT reference sequences. For a sequence to be retained, a match of at least six nucleotides was required to both a V gene segment and a J gene segment. A rearrangement was called productive if the CDR3 had no stop codons and remained in frame with V and J, and every other rearrangement was called non-productive. CDR3 was defined by IMGT convention, running from the second conserved V-encoded cysteine to the conserved J-encoded phenylalanine. In an earlier analysis of 500 to 650 of the donors, sequences lacking an unambiguous match to a single V gene segment were excluded. An earlier analysis of several hundred of the donors called V segments functional above 56.7% productive rearrangements and segregating when the between-donor standard deviation exceeded 5%. To diagnose cytomegalovirus status from the catalog of TCR beta chain sequences, a statistical classification framework was built. V and J gene assignment, in a later analysis, came from comparing TCR nucleotide sequences with IMGT/GENE-DB human TR gene sequences. Using the TCRdist pipeline, a later analysis assigned CDR3 sequences along with most-parsimonious VDJ recombination scenarios. A later analysis defined each TCR beta chain by its CDR3 amino acid sequence plus V-gene family, and excluded reads lacking a unique V-gene family. A later analysis removed 500 to 650 highly shared, low-generation-probability nucleotide sequences to deal with suspected cross-contamination and a sequencing artifact. In a later analysis, a clonal expansion index for each public chain was calculated from normalized within-repertoire ranks of inferred template counts. Generation probabilities in a later analysis came from a VDJ recombination model fitted to out-of-frame rearrangements, and those results were checked against IGoR. In a later analysis, hypergeometric tests were used to score TCR-TCR, TCR-HLA and TCR-CMV co-occurrence, with a repertoire-size bias correction applied to TCR pairs. A later analysis estimated false discovery rates by permuting HLA or CMV assignments 20 times. In a later analysis, co-occurring TCRs were grouped using DBSCAN, and TCRdist sequence similarity was added for clustering within HLA-allele-positive subsets. Co-occurrence clustering excluded repertoires with fewer than 30,000 or more than 120,000 public chains, plus five with anomalous nucleotide sharing. TCRdb obtained this table from immuneACCESS and retained in-frame rearrangements with V and J assigned. These tables miss some clones; where compared with another copy, unresolved V genes account for less than half of the shortfall, and the remainder is unexplained. D and trimming were read from the DNA, whereas the V and J calls and clone size are those reported in that table. For this sample there are approximately 71,000 clones; around 72% appear just once. The top ten hold about 12% of the sample.

The cohort was made up of 666 healthy bone marrow donors. At the time of sampling, all cohort members were nominally healthy, though unrecorded immune exposures were likely present. The donor was CMV seropositive and was included in the group of 270 or so seropositive cohort members. Each donor provided a peripheral blood sample, and peripheral blood mononuclear cells were used for TCR beta sequencing. Genomic DNA extraction from the blood cell samples was performed with the Qiagen DNeasy Blood Extraction Kit. This clonotype was obtained from a middle-aged woman in good health and CMV-seropositive. The chain links TRBV7-2 with TRBJ2-5, with 14 central nucleotides matching TRBD2. Sequencing was carried out using PBMCs. The CDR3 protein sequence reads: CASSLAGTSGGQETQYF. The sequenced DNA: TGTGCCAGCAGCTTAGCTGGGACTAGCGGGGGTCAAGAGACCCAGTACTTC.